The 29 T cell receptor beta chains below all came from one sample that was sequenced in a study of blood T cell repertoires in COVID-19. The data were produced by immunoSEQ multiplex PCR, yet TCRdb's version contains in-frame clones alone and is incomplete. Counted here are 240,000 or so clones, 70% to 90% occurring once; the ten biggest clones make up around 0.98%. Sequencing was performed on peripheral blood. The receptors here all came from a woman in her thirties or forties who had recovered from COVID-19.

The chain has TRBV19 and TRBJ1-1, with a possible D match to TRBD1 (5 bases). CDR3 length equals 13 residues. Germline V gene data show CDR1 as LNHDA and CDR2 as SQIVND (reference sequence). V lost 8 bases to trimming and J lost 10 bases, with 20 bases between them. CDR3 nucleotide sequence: TGTGCCAGTGAAGGGGTTGGGTCACGAGGAGCTTTCTTT. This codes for CASEGVGSRGAFF.

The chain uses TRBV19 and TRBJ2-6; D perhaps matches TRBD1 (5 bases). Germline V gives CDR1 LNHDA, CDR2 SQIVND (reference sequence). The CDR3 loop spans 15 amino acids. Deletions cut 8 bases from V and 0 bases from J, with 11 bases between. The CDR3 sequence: CASVDGASGANVLTF. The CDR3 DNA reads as TGTGCCAGTGTTGATGGGGCCTCTGGGGCCAACGTCCTGACTTTC.

CDR3 in DNA: TGTGCCAGCAGGGTAGCGGCCCCGGGGGAGACCCAGTACTTC. It codes for CASRVAAPGETQYF. The V call is TRBV2, the J call TRBJ2-5; tentatively, D is TRBD2 (6 bases). V was clipped by 6 bases and J by 5 bases, with 16 bases between them. Germline V gene lookup returns CDR1 SNHLY and CDR2 FYNNEI. The CDR3 is made up of 14 amino acids.

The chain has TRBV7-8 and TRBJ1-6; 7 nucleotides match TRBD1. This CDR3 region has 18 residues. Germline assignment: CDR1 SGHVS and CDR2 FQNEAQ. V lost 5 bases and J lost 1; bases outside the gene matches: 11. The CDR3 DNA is TGTGCCAGCAGCCAGCACCTACGACAGGGATCCTATAATTCACCCCTCCACTTT. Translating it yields CASSQHLRQGSYNSPLHF.

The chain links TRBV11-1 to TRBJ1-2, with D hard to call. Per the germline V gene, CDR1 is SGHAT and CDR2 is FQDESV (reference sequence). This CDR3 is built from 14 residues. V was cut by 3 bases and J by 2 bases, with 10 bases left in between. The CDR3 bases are TGTGCCAGCAGCTTTTTAGGGAGGAACTATGGCTACACCTTC. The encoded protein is CASSFLGRNYGYTF.

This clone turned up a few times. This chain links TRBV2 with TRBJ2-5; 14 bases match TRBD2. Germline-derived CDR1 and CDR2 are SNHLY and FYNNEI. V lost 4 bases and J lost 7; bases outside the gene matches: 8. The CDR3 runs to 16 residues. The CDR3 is CASSVGTSGSGGTQYF. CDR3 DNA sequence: TGTGCCAGCAGTGTAGGGACTAGCGGGAGTGGCGGGACCCAGTACTTC. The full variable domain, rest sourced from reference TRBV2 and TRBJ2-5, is EPEVTQTPSHQVTQMGQEVILRCVPISNHLYFYWYRQILGQKVEFLVSFYNNEISEKSEIFDDQFSVERPDGSNFTLKIRSTKLEDSAMYFCASSVGTSGSGGTQYFGPGTRLLVL.

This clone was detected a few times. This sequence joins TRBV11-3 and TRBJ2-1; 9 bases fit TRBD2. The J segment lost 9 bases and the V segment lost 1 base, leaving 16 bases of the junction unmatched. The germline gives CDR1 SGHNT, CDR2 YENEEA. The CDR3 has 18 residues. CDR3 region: CASSLVSGVAGASSEQFF. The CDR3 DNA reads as TGTGCCAGCAGCTTAGTTTCTGGTGTAGCGGGAGCGAGTAGTGAGCAGTTCTTC.

The CDR3 loop reads CASSPGQTPGNTIYF. For the CDR3, the DNA is TGTGCCAGCTCACCCGGACAGACCCCTGGAAACACCATATATTTT. The chain joins TRBV18 to TRBJ1-3; D is possibly TRBD1 (6 bases). Germline CDR1 and CDR2: KGHSH and LQKENI. The length of the CDR3 is 15 residues. Deletions cut 3 bases from V and 2 bases from J, with 11 bases between.

The CDR3 reads CATLPGTRARSAEAFF. In DNA form, the CDR3 reads TGTGCCACCCTCCCCGGGACAAGGGCCCGGAGCGCTGAAGCTTTCTTT. This chain connects TRBV28 to TRBJ1-1; D may be TRBD1 (6 bases). V lost 10 bases to trimming and J lost 6 bases, with 27 bases between them. Germline V gives CDR1 MDHEN, CDR2 SYDVKM. The CDR3 runs to 16 residues.

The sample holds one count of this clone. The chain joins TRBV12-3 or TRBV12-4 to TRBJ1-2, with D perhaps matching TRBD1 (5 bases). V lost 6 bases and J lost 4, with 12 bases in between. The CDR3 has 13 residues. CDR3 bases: TGTGCCAGCAGCCTCGGGGGTTCCTATGGCTACACCTTC. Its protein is CASSLGGSYGYTF.

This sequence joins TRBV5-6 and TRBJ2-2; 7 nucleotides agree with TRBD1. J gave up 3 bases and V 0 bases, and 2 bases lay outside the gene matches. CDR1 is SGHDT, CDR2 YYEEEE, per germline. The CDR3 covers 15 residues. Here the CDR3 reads CASSLGRGYTGELFF. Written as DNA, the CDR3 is TGTGCCAGCAGCTTGGGCAGGGGGTACACCGGGGAGCTGTTTTTT.

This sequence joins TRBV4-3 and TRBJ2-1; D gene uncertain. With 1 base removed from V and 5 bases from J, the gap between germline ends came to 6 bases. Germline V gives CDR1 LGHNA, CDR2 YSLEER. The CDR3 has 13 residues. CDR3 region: CASSQGVHNEQFF. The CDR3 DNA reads TGCGCCAGCAGCCAAGGCGTCCACAATGAGCAGTTCTTC.

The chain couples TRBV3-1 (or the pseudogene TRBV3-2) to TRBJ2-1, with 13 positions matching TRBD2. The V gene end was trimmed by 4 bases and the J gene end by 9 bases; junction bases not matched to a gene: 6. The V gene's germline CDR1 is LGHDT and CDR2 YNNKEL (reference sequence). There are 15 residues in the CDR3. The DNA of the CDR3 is TGTGCCAGCAGCCCCCACCGACTAGCGGGAGGTGAGCAGTTCTTC. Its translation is CASSPHRLAGGEQFF.

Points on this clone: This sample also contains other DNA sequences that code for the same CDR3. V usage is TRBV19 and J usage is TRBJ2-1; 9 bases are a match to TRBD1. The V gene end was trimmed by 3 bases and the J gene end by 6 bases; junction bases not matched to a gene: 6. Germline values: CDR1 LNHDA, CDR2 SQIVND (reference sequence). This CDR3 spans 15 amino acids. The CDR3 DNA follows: TGTGCCAGTAGTATCGGACAGGGGCTGGTCAATGAGCAGTTCTTC. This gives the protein CASSIGQGLVNEQFF.

CDR3 DNA sequence: TGTGCCAGCAGCTTGGGGGGGACAGGTGGCTACACCTTC. Amino acids: CASSLGGTGGYTF. This chain uses TRBV5-4 with TRBJ1-2, with TRBD1 identical over 8 bases. Trimming took 0 bases from V and 7 from J; bases not matched to a gene: 2. CDR1 and CDR2 (germline): SGHNT, YYREEE (reference sequence). CDR3 size: 13 residues.

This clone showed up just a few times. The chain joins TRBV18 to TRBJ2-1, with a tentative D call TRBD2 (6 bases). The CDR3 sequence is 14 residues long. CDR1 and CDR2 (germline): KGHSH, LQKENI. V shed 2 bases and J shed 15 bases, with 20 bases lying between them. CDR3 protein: CASSPKPGREVPFF. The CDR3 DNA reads TGTGCCAGCTCACCAAAGCCGGGTAGGGAGGTGCCGTTCTTC.

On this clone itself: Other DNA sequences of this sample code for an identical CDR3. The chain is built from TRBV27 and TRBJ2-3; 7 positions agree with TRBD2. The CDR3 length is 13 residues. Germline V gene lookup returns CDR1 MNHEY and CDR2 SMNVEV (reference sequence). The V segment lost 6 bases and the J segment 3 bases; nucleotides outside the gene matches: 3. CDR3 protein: CASRPGGTDTQYF. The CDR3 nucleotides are TGTGCCAGCAGGCCGGGGGGAACAGATACGCAGTATTTT.

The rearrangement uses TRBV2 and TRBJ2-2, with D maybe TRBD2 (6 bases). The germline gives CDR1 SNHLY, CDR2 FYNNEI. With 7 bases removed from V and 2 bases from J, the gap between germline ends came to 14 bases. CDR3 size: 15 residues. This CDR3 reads CASTRDSRNTGELFF. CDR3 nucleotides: TGTGCCAGCACCCGGGACTCCCGTAACACCGGGGAGCTGTTTTTT.

CDR3 sequence reads: CASSGAGANVLTF. The CDR3 DNA follows: TGTGCCAGCAGCGGCGCTGGGGCCAACGTCCTGACTTTC. The chain is built from TRBV9 and TRBJ2-6; D gene unclear. Per germline, CDR1 SGDLS and CDR2 YYNGEE. V shed 3 bases and J shed 2 bases, with 3 bases lying between them. The CDR3 extends over 13 amino acids. The full variable domain, with the rest looked up from reference TRBV9 and TRBJ2-6, is DSGVTQTPKHLITATGQRVTLRCSPRSGDLSVYWYQQSLDQGLQFLIQYYNGEERAKGNILERFSAQQFPDLHSELNLSSLELGDSALYFCASSGAGANVLTFGAGSRLTVL.

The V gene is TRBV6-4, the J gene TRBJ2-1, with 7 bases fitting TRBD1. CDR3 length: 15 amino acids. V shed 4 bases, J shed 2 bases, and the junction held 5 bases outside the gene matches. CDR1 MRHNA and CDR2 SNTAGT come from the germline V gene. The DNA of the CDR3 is TGTGCCAGCAGTGCCTCTGGGACAGCCTACAATGAGCAGTTCTTC. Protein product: CASSASGTAYNEQFF.

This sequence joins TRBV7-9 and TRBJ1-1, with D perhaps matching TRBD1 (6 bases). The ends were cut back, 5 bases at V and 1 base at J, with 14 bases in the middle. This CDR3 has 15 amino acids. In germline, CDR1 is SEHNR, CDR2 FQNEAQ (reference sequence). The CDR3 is CASSTRRQANTEAFF. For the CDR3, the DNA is TGTGCCAGCAGCACCCGACGACAGGCGAACACTGAAGCTTTCTTT.

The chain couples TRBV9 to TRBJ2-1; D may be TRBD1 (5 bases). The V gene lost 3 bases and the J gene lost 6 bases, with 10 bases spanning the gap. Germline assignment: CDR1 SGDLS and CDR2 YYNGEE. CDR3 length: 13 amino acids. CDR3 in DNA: TGTGCCAGCAGCGGAATGGGGCGCAATGAGCAGTTCTTC. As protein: CASSGMGRNEQFF. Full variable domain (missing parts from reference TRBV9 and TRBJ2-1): DSGVTQTPKHLITATGQRVTLRCSPRSGDLSVYWYQQSLDQGLQFLIQYYNGEERAKGNILERFSAQQFPDLHSELNLSSLELGDSALYFCASSGMGRNEQFFGPGTRLTVL.

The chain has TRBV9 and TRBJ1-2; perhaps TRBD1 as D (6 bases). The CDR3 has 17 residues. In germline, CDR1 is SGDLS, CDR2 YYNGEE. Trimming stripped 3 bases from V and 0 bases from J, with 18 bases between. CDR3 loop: CASSGPTNRASNYGYTF. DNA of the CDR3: TGTGCCAGCAGCGGCCCCACCAACAGGGCCTCTAACTATGGCTACACCTTC.

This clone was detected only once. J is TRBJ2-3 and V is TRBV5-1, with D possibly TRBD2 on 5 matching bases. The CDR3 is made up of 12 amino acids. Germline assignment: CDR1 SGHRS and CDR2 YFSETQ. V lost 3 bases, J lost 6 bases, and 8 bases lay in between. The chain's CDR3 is CASSSSGDTQYF. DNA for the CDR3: TGCGCCAGCAGCTCATCGGGGGATACGCAGTATTTT. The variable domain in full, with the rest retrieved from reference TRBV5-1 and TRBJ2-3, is KAGVTQTPRYLIKTRGQQVTLSCSPISGHRSVSWYQQTPGQGLQFLFEYFSETQRNKGNFPGRFSGRQFSNSRSEMNVSTLELGDSALYLCASSSSGDTQYFGPGTRLTVL.

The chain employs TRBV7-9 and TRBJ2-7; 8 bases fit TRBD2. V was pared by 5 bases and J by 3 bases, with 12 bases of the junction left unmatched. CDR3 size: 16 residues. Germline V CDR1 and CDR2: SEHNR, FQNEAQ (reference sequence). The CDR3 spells CASSPGIRSGSYEQYF. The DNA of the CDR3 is TGTGCCAGCAGCCCAGGGATTAGGAGCGGGAGCTACGAGCAGTACTTC.

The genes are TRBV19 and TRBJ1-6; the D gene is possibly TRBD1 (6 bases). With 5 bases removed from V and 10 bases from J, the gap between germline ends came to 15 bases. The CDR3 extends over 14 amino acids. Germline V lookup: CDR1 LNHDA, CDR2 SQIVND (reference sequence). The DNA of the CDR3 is TGTGCCAGTAGTGTCACAGGGAGTGGGTCACCCCTCCACTTT. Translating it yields CASSVTGSGSPLHF.

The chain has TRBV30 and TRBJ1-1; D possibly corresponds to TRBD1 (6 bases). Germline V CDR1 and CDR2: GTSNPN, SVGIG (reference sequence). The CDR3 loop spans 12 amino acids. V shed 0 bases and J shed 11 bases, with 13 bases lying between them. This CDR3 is CAWSVGGGRAFF. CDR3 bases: TGTGCCTGGAGTGTAGGGGGGGGCCGGGCTTTCTTT. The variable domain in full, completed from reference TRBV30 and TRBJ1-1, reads SQTIHQWPATLVQPVGSPLSLECTVEGTSNPNLYWYRQAAGRGLQLLFYSVGIGQISSEVPQNLSASRPQDRQFILSSKKLLLSDSGFYLCAWSVGGGRAFFGQGTRLTVV.

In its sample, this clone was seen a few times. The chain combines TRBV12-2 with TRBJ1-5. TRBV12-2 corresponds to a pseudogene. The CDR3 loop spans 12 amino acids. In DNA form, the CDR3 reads TGTGCCGGGGGGGCAGGCGTTCAGCCCCAGCATTTT. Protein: CAGGAGVQPQHF.

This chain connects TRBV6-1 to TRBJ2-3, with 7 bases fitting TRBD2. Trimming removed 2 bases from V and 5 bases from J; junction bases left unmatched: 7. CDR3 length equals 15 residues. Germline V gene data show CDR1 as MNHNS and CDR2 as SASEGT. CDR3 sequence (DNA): TGTGCCAGCAGTGAAAGGGAGGGTTGGAGAGATACGCAGTATTTT. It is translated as CASSEREGWRDTQYF.